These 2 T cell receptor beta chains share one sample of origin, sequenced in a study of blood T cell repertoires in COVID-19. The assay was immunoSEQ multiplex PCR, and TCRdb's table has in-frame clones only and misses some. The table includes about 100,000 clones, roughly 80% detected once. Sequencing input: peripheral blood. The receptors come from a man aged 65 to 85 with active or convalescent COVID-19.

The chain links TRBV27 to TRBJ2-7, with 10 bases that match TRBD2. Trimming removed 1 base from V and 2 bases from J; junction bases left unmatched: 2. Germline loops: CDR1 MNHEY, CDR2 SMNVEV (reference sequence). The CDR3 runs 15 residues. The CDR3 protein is CASSLYLAGAYEQYF. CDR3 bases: TGTGCCAGCAGTTTATATCTAGCGGGGGCCTACGAGCAGTACTTC.

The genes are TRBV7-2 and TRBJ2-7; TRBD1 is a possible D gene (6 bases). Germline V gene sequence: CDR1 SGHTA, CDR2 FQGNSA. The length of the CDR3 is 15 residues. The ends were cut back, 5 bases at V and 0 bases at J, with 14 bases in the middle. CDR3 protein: CASSPVGQSSYEQYF. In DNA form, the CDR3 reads TGTGCCAGCAGCCCGGTCGGACAGTCCTCCTACGAGCAGTACTTC.